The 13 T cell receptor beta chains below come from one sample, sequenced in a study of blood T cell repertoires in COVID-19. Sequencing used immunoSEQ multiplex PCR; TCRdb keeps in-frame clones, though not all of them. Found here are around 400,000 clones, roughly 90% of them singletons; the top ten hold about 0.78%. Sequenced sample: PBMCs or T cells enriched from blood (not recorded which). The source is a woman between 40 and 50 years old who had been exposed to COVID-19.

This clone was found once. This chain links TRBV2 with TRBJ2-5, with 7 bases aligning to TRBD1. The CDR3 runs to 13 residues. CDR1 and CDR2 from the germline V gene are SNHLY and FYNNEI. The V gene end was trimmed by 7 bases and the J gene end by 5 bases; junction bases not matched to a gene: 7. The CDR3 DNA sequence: TGTGCCAGCACGACAGGGCGGTTGGAGACCCAGTACTTC. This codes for CASTTGRLETQYF.

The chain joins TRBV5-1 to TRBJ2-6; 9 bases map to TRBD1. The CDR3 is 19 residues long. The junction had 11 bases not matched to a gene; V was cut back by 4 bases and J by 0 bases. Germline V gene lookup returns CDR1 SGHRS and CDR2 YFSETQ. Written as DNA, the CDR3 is TGCGCCAGCAGCCAAATATCGACAGGGGGTAGCTCTGGGGCCAACGTCCTGACTTTC. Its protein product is CASSQISTGGSSGANVLTF. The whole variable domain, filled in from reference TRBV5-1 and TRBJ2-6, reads KAGVTQTPRYLIKTRGQQVTLSCSPISGHRSVSWYQQTPGQGLQFLFEYFSETQRNKGNFPGRFSGRQFSNSRSEMNVSTLELGDSALYLCASSQISTGGSSGANVLTFGAGSRLTVL.

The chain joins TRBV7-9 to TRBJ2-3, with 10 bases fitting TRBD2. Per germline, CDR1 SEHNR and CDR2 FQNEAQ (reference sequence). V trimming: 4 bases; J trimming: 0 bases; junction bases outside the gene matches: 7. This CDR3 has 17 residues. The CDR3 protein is CASSSRVAGGSTDTQYF. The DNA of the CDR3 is TGTGCCAGCAGCTCTAGAGTAGCGGGAGGTAGCACAGATACGCAGTATTTT. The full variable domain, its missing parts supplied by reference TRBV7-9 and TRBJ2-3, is DTGVSQNPRHKITKRGQNVTFRCDPISEHNRLYWYRQTLGQGPEFLTYFQNEAQLEKSRLLSDRFSAERPKGSFSTLEIQRTEQGDSAMYLCASSSRVAGGSTDTQYFGPGTRLTVL.

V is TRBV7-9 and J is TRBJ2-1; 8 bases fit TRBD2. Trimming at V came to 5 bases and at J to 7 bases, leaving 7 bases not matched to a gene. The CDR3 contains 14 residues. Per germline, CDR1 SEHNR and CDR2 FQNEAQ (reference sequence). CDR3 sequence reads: CASSPLTSGNEQFF. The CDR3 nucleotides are TGTGCCAGCAGCCCATTAACTAGCGGTAATGAGCAGTTCTTC.

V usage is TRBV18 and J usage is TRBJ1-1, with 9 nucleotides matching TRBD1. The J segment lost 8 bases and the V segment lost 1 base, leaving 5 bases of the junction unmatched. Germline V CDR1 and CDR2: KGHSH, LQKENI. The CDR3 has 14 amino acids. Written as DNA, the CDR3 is TGTGCCAGCTCACCACAGGGACAGGGCTTCGAAGCTTTCTTT. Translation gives CASSPQGQGFEAFF. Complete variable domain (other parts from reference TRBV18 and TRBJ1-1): NAGVMQNPRHLVRRRGQEARLRCSPMKGHSHVYWYRQLPEEGLKFMVYLQKENIIDESGMPKERFSAEFPKEGPSILRIQQVVRGDSAAYFCASSPQGQGFEAFFGQGTRLTVV.

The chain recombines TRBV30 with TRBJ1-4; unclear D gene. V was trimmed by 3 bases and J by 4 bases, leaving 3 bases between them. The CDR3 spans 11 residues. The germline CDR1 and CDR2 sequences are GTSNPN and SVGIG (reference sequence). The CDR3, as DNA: TGTGCCTGGAGCCATAATGAAAAACTGTTTTTT. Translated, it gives CAWSHNEKLFF.

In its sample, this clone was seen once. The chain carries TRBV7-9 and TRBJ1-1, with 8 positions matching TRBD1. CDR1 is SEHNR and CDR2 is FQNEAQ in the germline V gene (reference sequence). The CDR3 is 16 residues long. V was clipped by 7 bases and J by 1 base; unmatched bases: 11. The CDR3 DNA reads TGTGCCAGCAACGATGGACCGGGACAGGAGAACACTGAAGCTTTCTTT. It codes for CASNDGPGQENTEAFF.

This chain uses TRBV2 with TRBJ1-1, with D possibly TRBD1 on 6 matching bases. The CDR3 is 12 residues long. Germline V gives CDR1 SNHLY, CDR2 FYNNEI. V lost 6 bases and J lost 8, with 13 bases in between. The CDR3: CASRQGAREAFF. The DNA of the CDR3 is TGTGCCAGCAGACAGGGAGCGAGGGAAGCTTTCTTT. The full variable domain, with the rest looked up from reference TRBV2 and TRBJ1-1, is EPEVTQTPSHQVTQMGQEVILRCVPISNHLYFYWYRQILGQKVEFLVSFYNNEISEKSEIFDDQFSVERPDGSNFTLKIRSTKLEDSAMYFCASRQGAREAFFGQGTRLTVV.

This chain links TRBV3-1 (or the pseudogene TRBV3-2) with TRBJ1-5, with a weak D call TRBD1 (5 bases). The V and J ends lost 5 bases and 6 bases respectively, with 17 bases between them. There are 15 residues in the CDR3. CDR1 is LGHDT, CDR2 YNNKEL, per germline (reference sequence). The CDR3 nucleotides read TGTGCCAGCAGCTATAAAGATCAGGGACTTCAGCCCCAGCATTTT. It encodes CASSYKDQGLQPQHF.

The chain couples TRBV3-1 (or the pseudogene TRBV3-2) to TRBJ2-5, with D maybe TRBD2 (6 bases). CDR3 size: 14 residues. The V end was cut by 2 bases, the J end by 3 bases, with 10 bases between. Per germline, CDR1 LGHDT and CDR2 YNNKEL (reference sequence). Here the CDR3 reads CASSQLALKETQYF. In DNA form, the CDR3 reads TGTGCCAGCAGCCAACTAGCGCTCAAAGAGACCCAGTACTTC.

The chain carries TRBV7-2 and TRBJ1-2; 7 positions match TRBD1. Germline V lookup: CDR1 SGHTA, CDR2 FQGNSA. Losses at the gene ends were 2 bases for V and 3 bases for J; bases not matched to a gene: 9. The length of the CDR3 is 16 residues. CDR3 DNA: TGTGCCAGCAGCTTACCCAACGACAGGGACCACTATGGCTACACCTTC. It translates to CASSLPNDRDHYGYTF.

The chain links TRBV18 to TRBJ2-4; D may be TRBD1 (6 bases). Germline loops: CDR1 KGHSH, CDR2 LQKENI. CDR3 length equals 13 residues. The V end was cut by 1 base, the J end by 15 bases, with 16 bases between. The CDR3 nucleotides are TGTGCCAGCTCACCACAAACCTCCGGGACATCGTACTTC. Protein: CASSPQTSGTSYF. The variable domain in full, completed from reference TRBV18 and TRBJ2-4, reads NAGVMQNPRHLVRRRGQEARLRCSPMKGHSHVYWYRQLPEEGLKFMVYLQKENIIDESGMPKERFSAEFPKEGPSILRIQQVVRGDSAAYFCASSPQTSGTSYFGAGTRLSVL.

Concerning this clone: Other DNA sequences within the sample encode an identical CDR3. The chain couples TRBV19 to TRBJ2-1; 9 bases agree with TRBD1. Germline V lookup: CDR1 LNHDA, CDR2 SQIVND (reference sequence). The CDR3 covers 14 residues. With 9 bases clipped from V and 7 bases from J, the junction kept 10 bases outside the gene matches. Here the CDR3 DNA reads TGTGCCAGCAAGGGACAGGGTATTGGGAATGAGCAGTTCTTC. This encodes CASKGQGIGNEQFF.